These T cell receptor beta chains were read from a single sample in a study of T-cell reconstitution after alpha-beta-depleted transplantation in children. Using its own MiXCR run on the PCR reads, TCRdb lists one record per CDR3 protein. The table shows about 400,000 distinct CDR3 sequences, with 20% occurring only once. Sequencing used PBMCs from the stem cell graft donor, obtained from the stem cell graft. Receptors were obtained from a human donor who donated a stem cell graft to a child with acute myeloid leukemia. CDR3s include the opening cysteine and the closing phenylalanine or tryptophan. Expanded clones are given a class, and other clones once, few, many or no size at all.

J: TRBJ1-2
V: TRBV29-1
size: few
CDR3: CSVRQGAMGYTF

J: TRBJ2-1
V: TRBV10-3
size: few
CDR3: CAIRTGAYNEQFF

J: TRBJ2-1
V: TRBV29-1
size: many
CDR3: CSVEDIDRVYNEQFF

J: TRBJ2-5
V: TRBV6-4
size: many
CDR3: CASSDSKKETQYF

J: TRBJ2-1
V: TRBV11-1
size: .
CDR3: CASSLAQLGSSYNEQFF

J: TRBJ1-1
V: TRBV29-1
size: few
CDR3: CSVDSDQAWNTEAFF

J: TRBJ2-1
V: TRBV27
size: many
CDR3: CASSPHSGANEQFF

J: TRBJ2-1
V: TRBV7-2
size: few
CDR3: CASSFSLAGFRNEQFF

J: TRBJ2-7
V: TRBV18
size: .
CDR3: CASSPDRVAYEQYF

J: TRBJ2-5
V: TRBV4-1
size: few
CDR3: CAVGQGETQYF

J: TRBJ2-7
V: TRBV20-1
size: .
CDR3: CSGGGSGNPSYEQYF

J: TRBJ1-2
V: TRBV27
size: .
CDR3: CASSDSGTGVYDYTF

J: TRBJ2-7
V: TRBV5-1
size: few
CDR3: CASSFSAGDIRVSYEQYF